This T cell receptor beta chain derives from a study of cytomegalovirus exposure and HLA in healthy donors. Study-wide results and limits: The only immune exposure information that was available was CMV serostatus.

The PCR made use of 60 Vbeta and 13 Jbeta primers. The repertoire was sequenced with immunoSEQ multiplex PCR; TCRdb's copy has only in-frame clones and lacks some. Of 150,000 to 200,000 clones listed, 60% to 80% are singletons. Comment on this clone: What it binds is unknown.

The germline gives CDR1 MNHNS, CDR2 SASEGT. There are 15 residues in the CDR3. The ends were cut back, 2 bases at V and 0 bases at J, with 7 bases in the middle. This sequence originates from a woman aged 40 to 50 in good health and CMV-seropositive. This chain links TRBV6-1 with TRBJ2-2; D is possibly TRBD1 (5 bases). Sequenced: PBMCs. This chain's CDR3 is CASSEQTANTGELFF. The CDR3 nucleotides are TGTGCCAGCAGTGAACAGACAGCGAACACCGGGGAGCTGTTTTTT.